These 24 T cell receptor beta chains originate from one sample sequenced in a study of OX40 agonist ivuxolimab in advanced cancers. The table came from immunoSEQ multiplex PCR; TCRdb's copy has only in-frame clones and leaves some out. The sample shows some 60,000 clones, approximately 90% of them seen only once. Sequencing was performed on CD4+ or CD8+ T cells sorted from blood, taken in a trial of the OX40 agonist ivuxolimab. Receptors originate from an adult with an advanced solid tumor such as melanoma, head and neck, liver or kidney cancer.

This chain joins TRBV5-1 and TRBJ2-1; D remains ambiguous. The CDR3 is 13 amino acids. Deletions cut 2 bases from V and 8 bases from J, with 11 bases between. Per germline, CDR1 SGHRS and CDR2 YFSETQ. The CDR3 nucleotides read TGCGCCAGCAGCTTTGGGCCACCCGATGAGCAGTTCTTC. It translates to CASSFGPPDEQFF.

The chain employs TRBV10-1 and TRBJ2-6; no clear D. The CDR3 contains 13 residues. Between the trimmed V and J ends, which lost 4 bases and 3 bases, there was a span of 4 bases. Germline V CDR1 and CDR2: WNHNN, SYGVQD (reference sequence). As DNA, the CDR3 is TGCGCCAGCAGTGGGAGTGGGGCCAACGTCCTGACTTTC. As protein: CASSGSGANVLTF.

The CDR3 loop reads CASSEDSGWLASTNEKLFF. CDR3 coding DNA: TGTGCCAGCAGTGAGGATAGCGGGTGGTTGGCCTCAACTAATGAAAAACTGTTTTTT. The gene calls are TRBV2 and TRBJ1-4, with D uncertain. V was pared by 3 bases and J by 0 bases, with 20 bases between. Looked up from germline, CDR1 is SNHLY and CDR2 is FYNNEI. The CDR3 spans 19 residues.

The chain joins TRBV29-1 to TRBJ1-2; D is uncertain. CDR3 length: 14 amino acids. The V and J ends lost 1 base and 1 base respectively, with 10 bases between them. Germline V gene sequence: CDR1 SQVTM, CDR2 ANQGSEA. CDR3 nucleotide sequence: TGCAGCGTTGAAGGGATAACCAATAACTATGGCTACACCTTC. It encodes CSVEGITNNYGYTF. Variable domain in full (rest from reference TRBV29-1 and TRBJ1-2): SAVISQKPSRDICQRGTSLTIQCQVDSQVTMMFWYRQQPGQSLTLIATANQGSEATYESGFVIDKFPISRPNLTFSTLTVSNMSPEDSSIYLCSVEGITNNYGYTFGSGTRLTVV.

The gene calls are TRBV19 and TRBJ1-5; D is unresolved. Germline CDR1 reads LNHDA; CDR2 reads SQIVND (reference sequence). Trimming took 6 bases from V and 1 from J, leaving 10 bases between them. This CDR3 comprises 14 residues. CDR3 nucleotide sequence: TGTGCCAGTAGGCCTTGGGAGAGCAATCAGCCCCAGCATTTT. The encoded protein is CASRPWESNQPQHF. The whole variable domain, filled in from reference TRBV19 and TRBJ1-5, reads DGGITQSPKYLFRKEGQNVTLSCEQNLNHDAMYWYRQDPGQGLRLIYYSQIVNDFQKGDIAEGYSVSREKKESFPLTVTSAQKNPTAFYLCASRPWESNQPQHFGDGTRLSIL.

The V and J genes are TRBV2 and TRBJ1-1; D is ambiguous. Trimming shortened V by 3 bases and J by 6 bases, and 8 bases separated the two germline ends. CDR3 length: 12 residues. Germline V gene sequence: CDR1 SNHLY, CDR2 FYNNEI. CDR3 nucleotide sequence: TGTGCCAGCAGTGAGGGCGAGGCTGAAGCTTTCTTT. Translation gives CASSEGEAEAFF.

This chain connects TRBV27 to TRBJ2-1; D may be TRBD2 (5 bases). V lost 6 bases to trimming and J lost 6 bases, with 18 bases between them. There are 15 residues in the CDR3. In germline, CDR1 is MNHEY, CDR2 SMNVEV (reference sequence). The CDR3: CASSFASGFGNEQFF. Written as DNA, the CDR3 is TGTGCCAGCAGCTTCGCCTCGGGGTTTGGCAATGAGCAGTTCTTC.

The chain recombines TRBV6-5 with TRBJ2-1; D may be TRBD1 (6 bases). Germline-derived CDR1 and CDR2 are MNHEY and SVGAGI. The length of the CDR3 is 15 residues. The V and J ends lost 4 bases and 10 bases respectively, with 20 bases between them. The CDR3: CASSSRDMGFSEQFF. CDR3 in DNA: TGTGCCAGCAGTTCCCGGGACATGGGGTTTTCCGAGCAGTTCTTC.

A single count supports this clone. The chain is built from TRBV27 and TRBJ2-7, with unresolved D. Germline V gene lookup returns CDR1 MNHEY and CDR2 SMNVEV (reference sequence). V was shortened by 6 bases and J by 3 bases, with 9 bases between the two germline ends. This CDR3 region has 12 residues. The CDR3 nucleotides are TGTGCCAGCAGCTCAGGAAACTACGAGCAGTACTTC. Protein: CASSSGNYEQYF.

This chain uses TRBV27 with TRBJ2-3, with 7 positions matching TRBD1. The CDR3 is 15 amino acids. V lost 2 bases, J lost 4 bases, and 6 bases stayed unmatched. CDR1 and CDR2 (germline): MNHEY, SMNVEV (reference sequence). CDR3 loop: CASSLGTVGADTQYF. CDR3 bases: TGTGCCAGCAGTTTAGGGACAGTCGGGGCAGATACGCAGTATTTT.

The rearrangement joins TRBV9 to TRBJ2-2; 8 nucleotides align to TRBD1. This CDR3 region has 18 residues. The V gene end was trimmed by 6 bases and the J gene end by 1 base; junction bases not matched to a gene: 14. CDR1 and CDR2 (germline): SGDLS, YYNGEE. CDR3: CASKDGTGPLGNTGELFF. In DNA, the CDR3 is TGTGCCAGCAAAGATGGGACAGGCCCCTTAGGGAACACCGGGGAGCTGTTTTTT.

CDR3 nucleotides: TGCGCCAGCAGCAGGGGGAGGGGGATGAACACTGAAGCTTTCTTT. Translating gives CASSRGRGMNTEAFF. This chain links TRBV10-2 with TRBJ1-1, with 7 bases fitting TRBD1. The CDR3 runs 15 residues. After removal of 6 bases from V and 0 bases from J, the junction contained 7 bases not matched to a gene. The germline V gene has CDR1 WSHSY and CDR2 SAAADI.

The chain recombines TRBV7-9 with TRBJ1-1, with D unclear. Deletions cut 5 bases from V and 2 bases from J, with 9 bases between. Germline CDR1 and CDR2: SEHNR and FQNEAQ (reference sequence). CDR3 size: 13 residues. The CDR3 spells CASSPFGNTEAFF. The CDR3 DNA sequence: TGTGCCAGCAGCCCCTTCGGTAACACTGAAGCTTTCTTT.

The chain has TRBV7-5 and TRBJ2-7. TRBV7-5 is marked as a pseudogene. This CDR3 has 12 amino acids. The CDR3 bases are TGTGCCAGCAGCGCCCTAGGGCCCGAGCAGTACTTC. It yields the protein CASSALGPEQYF.

This clone was counted a single time. The chain uses TRBV4-1 and TRBJ2-7; D unclear. The CDR3 is 13 residues long. Germline loops: CDR1 MGHRA, CDR2 YSYEKL. With 4 bases removed from V and 2 bases from J, the gap between germline ends came to 9 bases. CDR3 sequence (DNA): TGCGCCAGCAGCCTTGGGTCGACCTACGAGCAGTACTTC. Its translation: CASSLGSTYEQYF.

The rearrangement joins TRBV27 to TRBJ2-1; D is unclear. Deletions cut 6 bases from V and 0 bases from J, with 15 bases between. This CDR3 comprises 16 residues. Germline V lookup: CDR1 MNHEY, CDR2 SMNVEV (reference sequence). The CDR3 sequence is CASSPLTWSSYNEQFF. The CDR3 DNA reads as TGTGCCAGCAGCCCCCTGACGTGGAGCTCCTACAATGAGCAGTTCTTC.

This chain uses TRBV16 with TRBJ1-2; D ambiguous. The CDR3 extends over 15 amino acids. V was clipped by 1 base and J by 8 bases, with 17 bases between them. CDR1 and CDR2 (germline): KGHSY, FQNENV. The CDR3 nucleotides are TGTGCCAGCAGCCAATTACCCCCCCGACCGGAAGGCTACACCTTC. It yields the protein CASSQLPPRPEGYTF.

This chain links TRBV20-1 with TRBJ1-2; no firm D call. Trimming took off 7 bases at V and 8 bases at J, with 14 bases between the two ends. The germline V gene encodes CDR1 DFQATT and CDR2 SNEGSKA (reference sequence). The CDR3 has 11 residues. Here the CDR3 DNA reads TGCAGTGGCCCTCAAGGGAGCGGCTACACCTTC. Protein sequence: CSGPQGSGYTF.

This rearrangement joins TRBV27 to TRBJ2-1; TRBD1 aligns across 8 bases. This CDR3 is built from 12 residues. The J segment lost 10 bases and the V segment lost 4 bases, leaving 3 bases of the junction unmatched. Germline CDR1 and CDR2: MNHEY and SMNVEV (reference sequence). The CDR3 nucleotides read TGTGCCAGCAGTTCCCCAGGGGGCGAGCAGTTCTTC. Amino acids: CASSSPGGEQFF.

The rearrangement links TRBV7-6 to TRBJ2-7; a weak D match, TRBD2 (6 bases). The CDR3 runs 15 residues. CDR1 and CDR2 from the germline V gene are SGHVS and FNYEAQ. V was shortened by 0 bases and J by 5 bases, with 14 bases between the two germline ends. The CDR3 reads CASSLAGGDKDEQYF. As DNA, the CDR3 is TGTGCCAGCAGCTTAGCTGGCGGGGATAAGGACGAGCAGTACTTC.

The chain uses TRBV6-5 and TRBJ2-1; 7 bases map to TRBD2. Looked up from germline, CDR1 is MNHEY and CDR2 is SVGAGI. CDR3 length: 13 residues. The trim removed 10 bases at V and 8 bases at J, leaving 11 bases unmatched. The DNA of the CDR3 is TGTGCCATCCCCGGGGAGGGTGGACATGAGCAGTTCTTC. Protein product: CAIPGEGGHEQFF.

The chain carries TRBV13 and TRBJ1-3; D is unclear. With 3 bases removed from V and 2 bases from J, the gap between germline ends came to 8 bases. The CDR3 extends over 14 amino acids. The germline CDR1 and CDR2 sequences are PRHDT and FYEKMQ (reference sequence). The CDR3 loop reads CASSFRATGNTIYF. The CDR3 DNA follows: TGTGCCAGCAGCTTCCGGGCCACTGGAAACACCATATATTTT.

A single count supports this clone. The rearrangement joins TRBV19 to TRBJ1-4, with 11 bases aligning to TRBD1. The CDR3 consists of 14 residues. The germline CDR1 and CDR2 sequences are LNHDA and SQIVND (reference sequence). V gave up 3 bases and J gave up 8 bases; unmatched junction bases: 2. CDR3: CASSIRDRGEKLFF. For the CDR3, the DNA is TGTGCCAGTAGTATCAGGGACAGGGGGGAAAAACTGTTTTTT.

This clone came up a few times. The rearrangement links TRBV10-3 to TRBJ2-7; D not resolved. V gave up 3 bases and J gave up 2 bases, with 5 bases separating them. This CDR3 contains 12 residues. The germline gives CDR1 ENHRY, CDR2 SYGVKD. The CDR3 sequence: CAISDRTYEQYF. CDR3 in DNA: TGTGCCATCAGTGACAGGACCTACGAGCAGTACTTC.